This T cell receptor beta chain derives from a study of cytomegalovirus exposure and HLA in healthy donors. In nominal health when sampled, donors likely had unrecorded immune exposures nonetheless. PCR used 60 Vbeta primers and 13 Jbeta primers. Data came from immunoSEQ multiplex PCR; TCRdb stores just in-frame clones and leaves some out. The data contain 180,000 or so clones, 60% to 80% of them singletons. Per the germline V gene, CDR1 is SGDLS and CDR2 is YYNGEE. J was trimmed by 5 bases and V by 0 bases; bases with no gene match: 9. The CDR3 extends over 16 amino acids. The gene calls are TRBV9 and TRBJ2-5, with 8 bases aligning to TRBD2. The specimen sequenced was PBMCs. The TCR sequence derives from a man aged 50 or older in good health and CMV-seropositive. Here the CDR3 reads CASSVESSGGLETQYF. The DNA of the CDR3 is TGTGCCAGCAGCGTAGAATCGAGCGGGGGATTGGAGACCCAGTACTTC.